This passage covers 16 T cell receptor beta chains from one sample sequenced in a study of blood T cell repertoires in COVID-19. Clones were read by immunoSEQ multiplex PCR, and TCRdb kept only the in-frame ones, dropping some. This sample has a few hundred thousand clones, with about 89% found just once. Sequenced sample: peripheral blood. The receptors were gathered from a woman in her thirties or forties who had recovered from COVID-19.

This clone was seen a single time. The chain joins TRBV5-6 to TRBJ2-2; D is undetermined. Trimming pared 0 bases from V and 1 base from J, leaving 7 bases between. The CDR3 totals 15 residues. Looked up from germline, CDR1 is SGHDT and CDR2 is YYEEEE. This CDR3 reads CASSLEAGNTGELFF. Here the CDR3 DNA reads TGTGCCAGCAGCTTGGAAGCAGGGAACACCGGGGAGCTGTTTTTT.

The chain carries TRBV12-2 and TRBJ1-3. TRBV12-2 is flagged as a pseudogene. CDR3 length: 16 residues. The CDR3: CASRLAGADSGNTIYF. For the CDR3, the DNA is TGTGCAAGTCGCTTGGCGGGGGCGGACTCTGGAAACACCATATATTTT.

The chain links TRBV6-5 to TRBJ1-2, with D possibly matching TRBD1 (5 bases). This CDR3 comprises 13 residues. Per germline, CDR1 MNHEY and CDR2 SVGAGI. V gave up 6 bases and J gave up 2 bases, with 10 bases separating them. CDR3 region: CASRPDRNYGYTF. For the CDR3, the DNA is TGTGCCAGCAGACCCGACAGAAACTATGGCTACACCTTC.

This chain joins TRBV9 and TRBJ2-3; 9 nucleotides line up with TRBD2. The V segment lost 1 base and the J segment 0 bases; nucleotides outside the gene matches: 15. Germline CDR1 SGDLS, CDR2 YYNGEE. The CDR3 covers 20 residues. Here the CDR3 DNA reads TGTGCCAGCAGCGTAACTCTGCAGACTAGCGGACCTCTGAGCACAGATACGCAGTATTTT. Translated, it gives CASSVTLQTSGPLSTDTQYF.

This chain connects TRBV5-1 to TRBJ2-3; 10 positions match TRBD2. V gave up 1 base and J gave up 1 base; unmatched junction bases: 3. The CDR3 loop spans 16 amino acids. Germline CDR1 reads SGHRS; CDR2 reads YFSETQ. The CDR3 region has the DNA TGCGCCAGCAGCTTGCAGGGGACTAGCGGCACAGATACGCAGTATTTT. Protein product: CASSLQGTSGTDTQYF.

The genes are TRBV20-1 and TRBJ2-2, with D maybe TRBD2 (5 bases). The V end lost 6 bases, the J end lost 6 bases, and 8 bases lay between the germline ends. The CDR3 loop spans 11 amino acids. Germline assignment: CDR1 DFQATT and CDR2 SNEGSKA (reference sequence). The CDR3 DNA sequence: TGCAGTGCACCTAGCTCCGGGGAGCTGTTTTTT. As protein: CSAPSSGELFF.

The CDR3 DNA is TGCGCCAGCAGCTTGGCACAGGGGATCGGGGAAAAACTGTTTTTT. Translated, it gives CASSLAQGIGEKLFF. This chain connects TRBV5-1 to TRBJ1-4; 7 positions agree with TRBD1. The CDR3 runs to 15 residues. In germline, CDR1 is SGHRS, CDR2 YFSETQ. The V gene end was trimmed by 0 bases and the J gene end by 8 bases; junction bases not matched to a gene: 7.

The chain recombines TRBV30 with TRBJ2-5; D possibly corresponds to TRBD2 (5 bases). Deletions cut 5 bases from V and 5 bases from J, with 12 bases between. Germline CDR1 and CDR2: GTSNPN and SVGIG (reference sequence). The CDR3 covers 12 residues. As DNA, the CDR3 is TGTGCCTGGGGACCACCGGGGGAGACCCAGTACTTC. It yields the protein CAWGPPGETQYF.

The gene calls are TRBV5-1 and TRBJ2-2, with 8 bases aligning to TRBD2. The germline gives CDR1 SGHRS, CDR2 YFSETQ. The CDR3 loop spans 16 amino acids. V was clipped by 5 bases and J by 0 bases; unmatched bases: 6. The CDR3, as DNA: TGCGCCAGCAGGGGCAGCGGGAGCTCGAACACCGGGGAGCTGTTTTTT. Its translation: CASRGSGSSNTGELFF.

This chain joins TRBV28 and TRBJ2-2, with D hard to call. Germline V gene sequence: CDR1 MDHEN, CDR2 SYDVKM. Trimming took off 3 bases at V and 1 base at J, with 6 bases between the two ends. The CDR3 runs 14 residues. In DNA, the CDR3 is TGTGCCAGCAGTTTGGCAGGGAACACCGGGGAGCTGTTTTTT. It encodes CASSLAGNTGELFF.

The CDR3 loop reads CASRSIAGAMYNEQFF. As DNA, the CDR3 is TGTGCCAGTAGGAGTATAGCGGGAGCTATGTACAATGAGCAGTTCTTC. The chain joins TRBV19 to TRBJ2-1, with 9 bases aligning to TRBD2. V shed 6 bases, J shed 4 bases, and the junction held 10 bases outside the gene matches. There are 16 residues in the CDR3. The germline gives CDR1 LNHDA, CDR2 SQIVND (reference sequence).

This chain connects TRBV6-5 to TRBJ2-1; 8 bases align to TRBD1. V gave up 9 bases and J gave up 9 bases; unmatched junction bases: 7. CDR1 and CDR2 (germline): MNHEY, SVGAGI. CDR3 length: 12 amino acids. The CDR3 sequence: CASATTGGEQFF. The CDR3 bases are TGTGCCAGTGCCACTACAGGGGGTGAGCAGTTCTTC.

The V and J genes are TRBV7-9 and TRBJ2-7, with a possible D match to TRBD1 (6 bases). In germline, CDR1 is SEHNR, CDR2 FQNEAQ (reference sequence). This CDR3 comprises 15 residues. Trimming pared 5 bases from V and 0 bases from J, leaving 14 bases between. The CDR3, as DNA: TGTGCCAGCAGCCCCCTGGCAGGGGCCTCCTACGAGCAGTACTTC. Protein sequence: CASSPLAGASYEQYF.

The chain joins TRBV27 to TRBJ2-1, with 12 bases matching TRBD2. J was trimmed by 8 bases and V by 8 bases; bases with no gene match: 10. Looked up from germline, CDR1 is MNHEY and CDR2 is SMNVEV (reference sequence). The CDR3 covers 15 residues. The CDR3 spells CASLSGLAGGDEQFF. The CDR3, as DNA: TGTGCCAGCCTATCGGGCCTAGCGGGAGGGGATGAGCAGTTCTTC.

The chain has TRBV30 and TRBJ2-1; 7 positions match TRBD2. Germline values: CDR1 GTSNPN, CDR2 SVGIG (reference sequence). J lost 0 bases, V lost 2 bases, and 4 bases had no gene match. CDR3 length: 15 amino acids. The CDR3 loop is CAWSYTSASYNEQFF. In nucleotides, the CDR3 is TGTGCCTGGAGTTATACTAGCGCCTCCTACAATGAGCAGTTCTTC.

V and J are TRBV15 and TRBJ1-4; the match to TRBD1 covers 9 bases. The CDR3 extends over 20 amino acids. J gave up 10 bases and V 1 base, and 22 bases lay outside the gene matches. The germline gives CDR1 LNHNV, CDR2 YYDKDF (reference sequence). For the CDR3, the DNA is TGTGCCACCAGCAGAGCTCTGATGATGGGGGACAGGGCCCCTAAGGGAAAACTGTTTTTT. It yields the protein CATSRALMMGDRAPKGKLFF.